This section outlines one T cell receptor beta chain sequence together with its context. Its matching antigen is unknown. The data originate from a study of T cells in localized non-small cell lung cancer. The study, taken as a whole, reports: Of the tissues analyzed, uninvolved adjacent lung showed maximal T cell clonality, greater than tumor.

Using immunoSEQ multiplex PCR, the repertoire was profiled, and TCRdb retains in-frame clones only, with some absent. The sample has tens of thousands of clones; less than 90% are singletons. There are 16 residues in the CDR3. V dropped 2 bases and J dropped 4 bases, with 12 bases sitting between them. Germline-derived CDR1 and CDR2 are SEHNR and FQNEAQ (reference sequence). This clonotype was sampled from a man aged 35-75 years with stage II squamous cell lung carcinoma. The starting material was PBMCs, obtained before any cancer treatment. J is TRBJ1-6 and V is TRBV7-9; the D is unclear. The CDR3 reads CASSLLYGQYNSPLHF. The CDR3 DNA sequence: TGTGCCAGCAGCTTACTCTACGGGCAGTATAATTCACCCCTCCACTTT. Together with reference TRBV7-9 and TRBJ1-6, the CDR3 gives the full variable domain: DTGVSQNPRHKITKRGQNVTFRCDPISEHNRLYWYRQTLGQGPEFLTYFQNEAQLEKSRLLSDRFSAERPKGSFSTLEIQRTEQGDSAMYLCASSLLYGQYNSPLHFGNGTRLTVT.